A selection of T cell receptor beta chains follows, all from one sample in a study of blood T cell repertoires in COVID-19. Clones were read by immunoSEQ multiplex PCR, and TCRdb kept only the in-frame ones, dropping some. The repertoire has 150,000 to 200,000 clones, over 60% of them found once; the top ten carry roughly 8%. What was sequenced was peripheral blood. The receptors come from a man aged 60-69 years with acute or convalescent COVID-19. CDR3s include the opening cysteine and the closing phenylalanine or tryptophan. The order of the fields is D gene, J gene, CDR3 length, V gene, CDR3 protein. The D gene is left open where the match is weak.

TRBD2,TRBJ2-7,13,TRBV12-3/TRBV12-4,CASSFRGGYEQYF
TRBD1,TRBJ1-1,15,TRBV4-1,CASSQDRDRGTEAFF
NA,TRBJ1-3,11,TRBV7-9,CASSLADTIYF
NA,TRBJ1-2,14,TRBV4-3,CASSQDTGDYGYTF
NA,TRBJ1-6,14,TRBV5-1,CASSLGGDNSPLHF
NA,TRBJ2-5,14,TRBV6-2/TRBV6-3,CASSYFVRGKTQYF
TRBD2,TRBJ2-1,16,TRBV5-1,CASSLTSGVDYNEQFF
NA,TRBJ2-5,11,TRBV18,CASSSGETQYF
NA,TRBJ2-2,15,TRBV29-1,CSVERQGGYTGELFF
TRBD2,TRBJ2-1,18,TRBV27,CASGEPGGRESSYNEQFF
NA,TRBJ1-2,15,TRBV7-2,CASSLSWGGNYGYTF
TRBD1,TRBJ1-2,15,TRBV6-4,CASSRNSGTEYGYTF
NA,TRBJ2-7,12,TRBV3-1/TRBV3-2,CASSQVRDEQYF
NA,TRBJ1-2,13,TRBV5-4,CASSPDTNYGYTF
NA,TRBJ2-7,13,TRBV5-8,CASSLESGGEQYF
NA,TRBJ2-5,14,TRBV24-1,CATSDDSRFQTQYF
NA,TRBJ1-1,11,TRBV27,CASRRNTEAFF
TRBD1,TRBJ2-4,13,TRBV25-1,CASSDRVKNIQYF
TRBD1,TRBJ2-3,14,TRBV5-6,CASSGTGDADTQYF
NA,TRBJ2-7,13,TRBV25-1,CASSLQGPYEQYF
TRBD1,TRBJ1-2,16,TRBV19,CASKPPKGQGASGYTF
TRBD1,TRBJ2-7,15,TRBV3-1/TRBV3-2,CASSQTSGTGDSQYF
TRBD2,TRBJ2-3,18,TRBV4-1,CASSRLLAGGPDTDTQYF
NA,TRBJ2-7,14,TRBV2,CASTNRGGAYEQYF
NA,TRBJ2-7,13,TRBV5-6,CASSLLLKYEQYF
TRBD1,TRBJ1-3,17,TRBV7-2,CASSLRSTGGFGNTIYF
TRBD1,TRBJ1-1,13,TRBV11-2,CASSFQGDTEAFF
NA,TRBJ2-3,15,TRBV7-2,CASSFQATAADTQYF
NA,TRBJ1-3,16,TRBV6-2/TRBV6-3,CASRYHRTSSGNTIYF
TRBD1,TRBJ1-6,15,TRBV19,CASSIGQAANSPLHF
TRBD2,TRBJ2-3,14,TRBV7-3,CASSEPQTSRTQYF
TRBD1,TRBJ2-1,13,TRBV5-4,CASAGQGSYEQFF
NA,TRBJ1-5,15,TRBV9,CASSAQGTSNQPQHF
NA,TRBJ1-1,14,TRBV5-1,CASSLMTDNTEAFF
NA,TRBJ2-7,13,TRBV12-3/TRBV12-4,CASSLGHYYEQYF
TRBD1,TRBJ1-2,15,TRBV7-8,CASSSDGTEDYGYTF
TRBD2,TRBJ2-7,13,TRBV12-3/TRBV12-4,CASSLAGPYEQYF
TRBD2,TRBJ2-2,20,TRBV19,CASSGSWTSGGAGTTGELFF
NA,TRBJ2-2,15,TRBV5-4,CASSLATHNTGELFF
TRBD1,TRBJ1-1,16,TRBV3-1/TRBV3-2,CASSQTRQGTNTEAFF
NA,TRBJ2-7,11,TRBV6-5,CASSHKYEQYF